The present entry profiles one TCR beta chain with its context. What it binds is not known. CDR1 LNHDA and CDR2 SQIVND come from the germline V gene (reference sequence). The CDR3 length is 15 residues. Trimming removed 5 bases at V and 3 bases at J, with 11 bases between. Sequenced by immunoSEQ multiplex PCR; TCRdb stores in-frame clones only, minus some. The table has about 88,000 clones, 86% seen once. This entry is derived from a study of radiation and T cells in renal cell carcinoma. Whole-study context: Nephrectomy followed 15 Gy stereotactic body radiation by 4 weeks.

This sample's time point: baseline pretreatment blood. Treatment given: 15 Gy SBRT to primary tumor, nephrectomy 4 weeks later. Serial blood draws occurred at baseline and 2 and 4 weeks post-SBRT. The patient's renal cell carcinoma had clear cell pathology. General study results and limits: In blood, top tumor clones expanded by 2 weeks, shrinking by 4.

V is TRBV19 and J is TRBJ1-6; a possible D gene is TRBD1 (6 bases). Sequencing used blood, obtained from a patient whose treatment included radiotherapy and nephrectomy. The source of this sequence is a man aged 50-59 years with renal cell carcinoma. The CDR3: CASSEGTNYNSPLHF. The CDR3 DNA reads as TGTGCCAGTAGTGAGGGGACAAACTATAATTCACCCCTCCACTTT.